The rows below give T cell receptor beta chains drawn from one sample of a study of cytomegalovirus exposure and HLA in healthy donors. Assay: immunoSEQ multiplex PCR; the TCRdb copy retains only in-frame clones and omits some. The sample holds 100,000 to 150,000 clones, roughly 72% seen once. Sequencing was performed on PBMCs. The source of these receptors is a man aged 35-49 years in good health and CMV-seropositive. Both conserved end residues are trimmed from each CDR3. D genes are given only for firm matches. Clone sizes are given selectively: once, few, many, or a class where the clone is expanded.

CDR3aa	j_gene	d_gene	v_gene	abundance
ASSWTSLEGETQY	TRBJ2-5	NA	TRBV5-1	NA
ASSSYRGWNNEQF	TRBJ2-1	TRBD1	TRBV11-2	NA
SVETGSYEQY	TRBJ2-7	NA	TRBV29-1	NA
ASSQVGTGGSGNTIY	TRBJ1-3	TRBD1	TRBV4-3	NA
ASSQPSGPGELF	TRBJ2-2	NA	TRBV4-1	NA
ASSSQGAGSYNEQF	TRBJ2-1	TRBD1	TRBV6-5	NA
ASSWTSGRAEDNEQF	TRBJ2-1	TRBD2	TRBV19	NA
ATVQGNDEQF	TRBJ2-1	NA	TRBV15	few
ASSLDGAGNGYT	TRBJ1-2	NA	TRBV5-1	NA
ASSPAGHYNSPLH	TRBJ1-6	NA	TRBV11-2	NA
ASSASDRGRNSPLH	TRBJ1-6	TRBD1	TRBV19	NA
SVPGLLSAF	TRBJ1-1	NA	TRBV29-1	NA
ASSQGRGNQPQH	TRBJ1-5	NA	TRBV6-5	NA
ASRVSRGSWDQPQH	TRBJ1-5	NA	TRBV27	NA
ASSFVQGETQY	TRBJ2-5	TRBD1	TRBV5-5	NA
ASSLTGSNTGELF	TRBJ2-2	TRBD1	TRBV5-1	NA
ASSVSGQGLSGANVLT	TRBJ2-6	TRBD1	TRBV9	few
ASSVGGLAGFEQF	TRBJ2-1	TRBD2	TRBV9	NA
ASNTTSGRNEQF	TRBJ2-1	TRBD2	TRBV19	NA
ASSWGESYEQY	TRBJ2-7	NA	TRBV6-1	NA
ASSITGGLNQPQH	TRBJ1-5	NA	TRBV19	NA
ASTHRGRHGYT	TRBJ1-2	NA	TRBV19	NA
ASSLDRRAGVDTQY	TRBJ2-3	TRBD2	TRBV11-2	NA
ASSRGQGGPYEQY	TRBJ2-7	TRBD1	TRBV19	NA
ASSLTSGNNEQF	TRBJ2-1	TRBD2	TRBV5-1	once
ASSEGRNTEAF	TRBJ1-1	NA	TRBV6-1	few
ASRADSNEQF	TRBJ2-1	NA	TRBV2	NA
ASSHGPGWKELF	TRBJ2-2	NA	TRBV14	once
ASSLYQRTSGKSNTGELF	TRBJ2-2	TRBD2	TRBV13	few
ASRGGQTKAF	TRBJ1-1	NA	TRBV6-5	NA
ASRRAGGAYNEQF	TRBJ2-1	TRBD2	TRBV6-5	NA
ASSLARDRDPSDWYEQY	TRBJ2-7	TRBD1	TRBV7-9	NA
ASSDGTGAGGQPQH	TRBJ1-5	TRBD1	TRBV6-1	NA
ASSRSGGEETQY	TRBJ2-5	TRBD2	TRBV4-1	NA
ASSRLSGDYNEQF	TRBJ2-1	NA	TRBV5-6	once
ASSLEHRVPKNIQY	TRBJ2-4	NA	TRBV5-6	NA
GVRESYGYT	TRBJ1-2	NA	TRBV29-1	NA
ASSPQFLSSYEQY	TRBJ2-7	NA	TRBV6-5	NA
ASSLRRLGTSRYEQF	TRBJ2-1	TRBD2	TRBV13	NA
ASSLYNRDEQF	TRBJ2-1	NA	TRBV5-1	NA
ASSVRFGGYT	TRBJ1-2	NA	TRBV6-1	NA